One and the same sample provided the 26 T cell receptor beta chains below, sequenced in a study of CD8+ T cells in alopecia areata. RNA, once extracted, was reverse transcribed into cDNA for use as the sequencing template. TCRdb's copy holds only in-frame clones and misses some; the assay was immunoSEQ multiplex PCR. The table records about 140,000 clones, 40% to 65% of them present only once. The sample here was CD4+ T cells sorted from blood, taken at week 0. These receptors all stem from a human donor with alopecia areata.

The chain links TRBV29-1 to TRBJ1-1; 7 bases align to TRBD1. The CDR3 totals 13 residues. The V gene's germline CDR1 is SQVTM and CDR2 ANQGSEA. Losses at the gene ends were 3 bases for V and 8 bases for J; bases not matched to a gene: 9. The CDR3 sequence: CSVDGTVQGEAFF. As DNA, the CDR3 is TGCAGCGTTGATGGGACAGTGCAGGGAGAAGCTTTCTTT.

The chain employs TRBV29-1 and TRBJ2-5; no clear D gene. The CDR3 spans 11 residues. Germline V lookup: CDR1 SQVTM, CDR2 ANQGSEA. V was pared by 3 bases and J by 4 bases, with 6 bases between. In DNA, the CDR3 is TGCAGCGTTGATAGGGCAGAGACCCAGTACTTC. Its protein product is CSVDRAETQYF.

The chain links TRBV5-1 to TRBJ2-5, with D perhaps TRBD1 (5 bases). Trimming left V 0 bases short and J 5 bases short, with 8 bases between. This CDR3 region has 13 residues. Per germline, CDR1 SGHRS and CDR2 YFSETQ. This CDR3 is CASSLEGVETQYF. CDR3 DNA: TGCGCCAGCAGCTTGGAAGGGGTGGAGACCCAGTACTTC.

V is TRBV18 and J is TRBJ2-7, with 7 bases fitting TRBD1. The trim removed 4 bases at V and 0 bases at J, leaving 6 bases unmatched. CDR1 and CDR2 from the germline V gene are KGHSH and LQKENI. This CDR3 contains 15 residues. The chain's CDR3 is CASSLTGDSSYEQYF. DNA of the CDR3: TGTGCCAGCTCACTTACAGGGGATAGCTCCTACGAGCAGTACTTC.

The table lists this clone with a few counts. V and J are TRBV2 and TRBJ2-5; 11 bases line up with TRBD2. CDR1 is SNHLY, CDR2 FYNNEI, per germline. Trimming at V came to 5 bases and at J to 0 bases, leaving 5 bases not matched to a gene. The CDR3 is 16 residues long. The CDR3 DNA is TGTGCCAGCAGTCGACGACTAGCGGGATACCAAGAGACCCAGTACTTC. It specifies CASSRRLAGYQETQYF. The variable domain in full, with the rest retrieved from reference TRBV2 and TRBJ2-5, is EPEVTQTPSHQVTQMGQEVILRCVPISNHLYFYWYRQILGQKVEFLVSFYNNEISEKSEIFDDQFSVERPDGSNFTLKIRSTKLEDSAMYFCASSRRLAGYQETQYFGPGTRLLVL.

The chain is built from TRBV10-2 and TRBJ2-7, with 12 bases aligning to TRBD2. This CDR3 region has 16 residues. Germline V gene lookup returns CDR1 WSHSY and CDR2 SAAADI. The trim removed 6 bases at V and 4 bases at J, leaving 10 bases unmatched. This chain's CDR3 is CASRPQTSGSGYEQYF. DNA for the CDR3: TGCGCCAGCAGGCCCCAGACTAGCGGGAGTGGGTACGAGCAGTACTTC.

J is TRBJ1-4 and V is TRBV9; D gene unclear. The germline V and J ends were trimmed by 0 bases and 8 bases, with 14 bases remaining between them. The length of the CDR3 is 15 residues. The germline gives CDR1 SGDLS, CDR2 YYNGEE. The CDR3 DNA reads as TGTGCCAGCAGCGTAGGAGGACCTCCAGCGGAAAAACTGTTTTTT. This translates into CASSVGGPPAEKLFF.

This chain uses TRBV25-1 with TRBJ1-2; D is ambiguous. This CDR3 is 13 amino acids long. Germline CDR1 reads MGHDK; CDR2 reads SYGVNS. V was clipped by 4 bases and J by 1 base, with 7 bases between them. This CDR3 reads CASSGHGNYGYTF. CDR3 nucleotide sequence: TGTGCCAGCAGTGGTCACGGTAACTATGGCTACACCTTC.

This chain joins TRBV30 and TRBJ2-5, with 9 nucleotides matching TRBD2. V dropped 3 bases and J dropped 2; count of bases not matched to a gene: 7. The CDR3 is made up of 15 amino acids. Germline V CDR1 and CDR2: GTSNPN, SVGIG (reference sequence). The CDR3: CAWSTTSGVQETQYF. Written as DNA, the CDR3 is TGTGCCTGGAGCACGACTAGCGGAGTACAAGAGACCCAGTACTTC.

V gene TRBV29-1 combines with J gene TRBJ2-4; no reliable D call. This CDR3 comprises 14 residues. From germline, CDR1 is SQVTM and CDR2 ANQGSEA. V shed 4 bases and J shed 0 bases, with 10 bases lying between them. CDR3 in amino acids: CSVATRLAKNIQYF. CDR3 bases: TGCAGCGTTGCCACCAGACTAGCCAAAAACATTCAGTACTTC.

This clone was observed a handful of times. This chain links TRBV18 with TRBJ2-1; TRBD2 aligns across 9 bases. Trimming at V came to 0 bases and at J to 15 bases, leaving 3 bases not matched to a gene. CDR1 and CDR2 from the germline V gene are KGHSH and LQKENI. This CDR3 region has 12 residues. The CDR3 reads CASSPPTGLAFF. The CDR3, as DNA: TGTGCCAGCTCACCACCGACGGGACTAGCGTTCTTC.

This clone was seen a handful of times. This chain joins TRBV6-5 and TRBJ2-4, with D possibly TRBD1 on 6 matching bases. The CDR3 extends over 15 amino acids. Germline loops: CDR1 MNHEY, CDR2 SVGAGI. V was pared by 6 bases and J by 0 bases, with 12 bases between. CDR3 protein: CASRNRELAKNIQYF. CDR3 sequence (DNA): TGTGCCAGCAGGAACAGGGAGTTAGCCAAAAACATTCAGTACTTC.

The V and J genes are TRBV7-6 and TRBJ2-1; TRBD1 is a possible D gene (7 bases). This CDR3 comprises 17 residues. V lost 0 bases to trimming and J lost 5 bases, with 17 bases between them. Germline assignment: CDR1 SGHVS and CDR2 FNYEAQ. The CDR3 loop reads CASSLALRRDSNNEQFF. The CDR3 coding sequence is TGTGCCAGCAGCTTAGCGCTAAGGCGGGACAGTAACAATGAGCAGTTCTTC. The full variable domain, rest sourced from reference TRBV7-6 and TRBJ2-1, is GAGVSQSPRYKVTKRGQDVALRCDPISGHVSLYWYRQALGQGPEFLTYFNYEAQQDKSGLPNDRFSAERPEGSISTLTIQRTEQRDSAMYRCASSLALRRDSNNEQFFGPGTRLTVL.

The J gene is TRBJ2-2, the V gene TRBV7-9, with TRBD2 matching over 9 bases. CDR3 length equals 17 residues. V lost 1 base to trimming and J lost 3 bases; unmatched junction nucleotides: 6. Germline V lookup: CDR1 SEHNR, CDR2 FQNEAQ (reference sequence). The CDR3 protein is CASSLDWGTSYTGELFF. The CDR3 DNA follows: TGTGCCAGCAGCTTAGATTGGGGGACTAGCTACACCGGGGAGCTGTTTTTT.

DNA of the CDR3: TGCGCCAGCAGCTGGGGAAGCATGGTGCCCTATGGCTACACCTTC. Protein product: CASSWGSMVPYGYTF. The chain is built from TRBV5-1 and TRBJ1-2; D is ambiguous. Germline values: CDR1 SGHRS, CDR2 YFSETQ. The V end lost 3 bases, the J end lost 4 bases, and 16 bases lay between the germline ends. The CDR3 has 15 residues.

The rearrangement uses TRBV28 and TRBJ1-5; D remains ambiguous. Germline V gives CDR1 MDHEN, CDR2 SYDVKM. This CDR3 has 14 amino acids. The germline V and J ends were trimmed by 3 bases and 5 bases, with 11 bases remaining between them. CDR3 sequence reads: CASSLREVDQPQHF. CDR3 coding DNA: TGTGCCAGCAGTTTGAGGGAGGTGGATCAGCCCCAGCATTTT.

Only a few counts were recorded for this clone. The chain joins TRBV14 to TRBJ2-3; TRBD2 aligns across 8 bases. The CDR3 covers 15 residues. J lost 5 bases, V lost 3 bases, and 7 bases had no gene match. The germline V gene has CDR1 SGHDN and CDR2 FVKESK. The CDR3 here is CASSQSGRGLDTQYF. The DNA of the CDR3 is TGTGCCAGCAGCCAGAGCGGGAGAGGGCTAGATACGCAGTATTTT. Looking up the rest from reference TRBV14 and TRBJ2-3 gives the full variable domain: EAGVTQFPSHSVIEKGQTVTLRCDPISGHDNLYWYRRVMGKEIKFLLHFVKESKQDESGMPNNRFLAERTGGTYSTLKVQPAELEDSGVYFCASSQSGRGLDTQYFGPGTRLTVL.

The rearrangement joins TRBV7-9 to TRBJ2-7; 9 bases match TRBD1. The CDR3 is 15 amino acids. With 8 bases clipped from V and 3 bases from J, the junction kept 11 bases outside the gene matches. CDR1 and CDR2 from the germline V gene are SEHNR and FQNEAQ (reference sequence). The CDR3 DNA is TGTGCCAGCCTCCGGGACAGGGCATCCGTCTACGAGCAGTACTTC. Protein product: CASLRDRASVYEQYF.

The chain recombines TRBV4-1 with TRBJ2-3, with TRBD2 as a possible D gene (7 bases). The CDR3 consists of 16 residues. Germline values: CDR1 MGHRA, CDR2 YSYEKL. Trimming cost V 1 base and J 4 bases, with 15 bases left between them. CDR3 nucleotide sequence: TGCGCCAGCAGCCAAGGGACAGCGGGGTGGGCAGATACGCAGTATTTT. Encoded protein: CASSQGTAGWADTQYF.

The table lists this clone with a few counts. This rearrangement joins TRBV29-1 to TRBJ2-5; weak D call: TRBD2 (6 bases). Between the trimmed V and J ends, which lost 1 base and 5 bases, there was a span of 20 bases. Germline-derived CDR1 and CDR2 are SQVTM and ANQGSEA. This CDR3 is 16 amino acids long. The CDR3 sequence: CSVEVGLARYSETQYF. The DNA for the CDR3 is TGCAGCGTTGAAGTCGGGCTAGCGAGGTATTCGGAGACCCAGTACTTC.

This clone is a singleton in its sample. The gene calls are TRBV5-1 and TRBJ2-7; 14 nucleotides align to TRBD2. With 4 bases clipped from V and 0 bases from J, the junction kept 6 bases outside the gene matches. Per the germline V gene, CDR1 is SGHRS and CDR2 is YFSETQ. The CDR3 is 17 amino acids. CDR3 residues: CASSVGLAGGSSYEQYF. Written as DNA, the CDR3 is TGCGCCAGCAGCGTCGGACTAGCGGGGGGAAGCTCCTACGAGCAGTACTTC.

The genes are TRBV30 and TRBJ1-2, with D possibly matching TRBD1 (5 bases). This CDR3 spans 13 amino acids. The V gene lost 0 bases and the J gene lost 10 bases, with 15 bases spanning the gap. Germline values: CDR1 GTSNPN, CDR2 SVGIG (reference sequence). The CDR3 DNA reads TGTGCCTGGAGTGTAGTCAGTCAGGGAGACTACACCTTC. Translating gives CAWSVVSQGDYTF. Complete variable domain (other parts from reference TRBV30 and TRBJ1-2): SQTIHQWPATLVQPVGSPLSLECTVEGTSNPNLYWYRQAAGRGLQLLFYSVGIGQISSEVPQNLSASRPQDRQFILSSKKLLLSDSGFYLCAWSVVSQGDYTFGSGTRLTVV.

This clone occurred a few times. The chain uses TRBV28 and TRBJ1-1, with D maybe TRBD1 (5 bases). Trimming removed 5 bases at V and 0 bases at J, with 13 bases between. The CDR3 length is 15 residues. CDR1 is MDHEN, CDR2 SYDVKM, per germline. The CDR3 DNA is TGTGCCAGCAGTCTGGGAGGGGCGATGAACACTGAAGCTTTCTTT. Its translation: CASSLGGAMNTEAFF.

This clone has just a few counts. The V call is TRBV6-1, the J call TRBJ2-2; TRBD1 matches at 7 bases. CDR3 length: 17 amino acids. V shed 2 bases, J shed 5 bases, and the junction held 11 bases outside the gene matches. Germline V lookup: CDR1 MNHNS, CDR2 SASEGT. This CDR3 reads CASSELGRGLRTGELFF. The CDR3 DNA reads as TGTGCCAGCAGTGAACTTGGCAGGGGGTTAAGAACCGGGGAGCTGTTTTTT.

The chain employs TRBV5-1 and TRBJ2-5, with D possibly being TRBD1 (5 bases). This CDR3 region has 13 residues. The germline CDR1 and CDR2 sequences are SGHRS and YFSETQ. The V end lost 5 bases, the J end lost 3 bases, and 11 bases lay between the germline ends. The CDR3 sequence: CASSLQVKETQYF. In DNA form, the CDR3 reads TGCGCCAGCAGTCTACAGGTTAAAGAGACCCAGTACTTC.

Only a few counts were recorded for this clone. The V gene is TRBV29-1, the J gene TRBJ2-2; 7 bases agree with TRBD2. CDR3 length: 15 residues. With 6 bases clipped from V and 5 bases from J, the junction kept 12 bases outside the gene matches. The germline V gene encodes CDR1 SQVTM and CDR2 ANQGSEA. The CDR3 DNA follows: TGCAGCGTGGGTTTCGCGGGAGCGCAAACCGGGGAGCTGTTTTTT. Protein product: CSVGFAGAQTGELFF.